A single count supports the clone carrying this T cell receptor beta chain. Original handling: Reference gene primer amplification yielded estimated nucleated cell counts. Using immunoSEQ multiplex PCR, the repertoire was profiled, and TCRdb retains in-frame clones only, with some absent. V and J calls and clone size are as listed in that table; D and trimming were resolved from the DNA. The table includes about 78,000 clones, roughly nine tenths detected once. After removal of 0 bases from V and 1 base from J, the junction contained 2 bases not matched to a gene. The CDR3 runs 16 residues. Looked up from germline, CDR1 is LNHNV and CDR2 is YYDKDF (reference sequence). The data originate from a study of blood T cell repertoires in COVID-19. Looking at the study overall: Spain, Italy and the United States supplied samples that represented acute and convalescent COVID-19. T cells, B-cell-depleted T cells, or PBMCs supplied cDNA or gDNA.

The source of this sequence is a man in his fifties with active or convalescent COVID-19. V and J are TRBV15 and TRBJ1-3, with 8 positions matching TRBD1. What was sequenced was peripheral blood. The chain's CDR3 is CATSREQGGSGNTIYF. The CDR3 nucleotides read TGTGCCACCAGCAGAGAACAGGGGGGGTCTGGAAACACCATATATTTT.